Below, 10 T cell receptor beta chains from the same sample are listed, as sequenced in a study of blood T cell repertoires in COVID-19. The repertoire was sequenced with immunoSEQ multiplex PCR; TCRdb's copy has only in-frame clones and lacks some. The sample includes under 250,000 clones, 83% of them seen just once. Sequencing was done on a sample of PBMCs or T cells enriched from blood (not recorded which). These receptor sequences come from a woman in her forties or fifties who had been exposed to COVID-19.

The genes are TRBV27 and TRBJ1-1, with a tentative D call TRBD1 (5 bases). Germline-derived CDR1 and CDR2 are MNHEY and SMNVEV (reference sequence). The CDR3 extends over 14 amino acids. The ends were cut back, 5 bases at V and 5 bases at J, with 15 bases in the middle. The CDR3, as DNA: TGTGCCAGCAGTGCGTTGGGGGGAATTACTGAAGCTTTCTTT. Protein: CASSALGGITEAFF.

This clone appeared a single time. The gene calls are TRBV5-1 and TRBJ1-1; 8 bases are a match to TRBD1. The J segment lost 8 bases and the V segment lost 5 bases, leaving 5 bases of the junction unmatched. Germline V gene sequence: CDR1 SGHRS, CDR2 YFSETQ. This CDR3 has 12 amino acids. CDR3 protein: CASSAGGLEAFF. CDR3 coding DNA: TGCGCCAGCAGTGCAGGGGGCCTGGAAGCTTTCTTT.

This clone was recorded a few times. The chain is built from TRBV15 and TRBJ2-5; a weak D match, TRBD1 (8 bases). This CDR3 comprises 15 residues. The germline gives CDR1 LNHNV, CDR2 YYDKDF (reference sequence). The V and J ends lost 5 bases and 3 bases respectively, with 16 bases between them. The CDR3 DNA sequence: TGTGCCACCAGCGCCCGGACAGGGAGGGAAGAGACCCAGTACTTC. Translating gives CATSARTGREETQYF.

The chain has TRBV18 and TRBJ2-3; 8 bases map to TRBD2. The junction had 8 bases not matched to a gene; V was cut back by 4 bases and J by 5 bases. The CDR3 covers 15 residues. The germline V gene encodes CDR1 KGHSH and CDR2 LQKENI. DNA of the CDR3: TGTGCCAGCTCACTAGGACTAGCACGGGGAGATACGCAGTATTTT. This sequence encodes CASSLGLARGDTQYF. The whole variable domain, filled in from reference TRBV18 and TRBJ2-3, reads NAGVMQNPRHLVRRRGQEARLRCSPMKGHSHVYWYRQLPEEGLKFMVYLQKENIIDESGMPKERFSAEFPKEGPSILRIQQVVRGDSAAYFCASSLGLARGDTQYFGPGTRLTVL.

This chain uses TRBV9 with TRBJ1-1, with a weak D call TRBD1 (5 bases). CDR1 is SGDLS and CDR2 is YYNGEE in the germline V gene. With 1 base removed from V and 0 bases from J, the gap between germline ends came to 10 bases. This CDR3 contains 15 residues. The CDR3 coding sequence is TGTGCCAGCAGCGTACAGGGTGTCATGAACACTGAAGCTTTCTTT. Translated: CASSVQGVMNTEAFF.

This clone has ten or more counts. The V call is TRBV7-9, the J call TRBJ1-5; D gene ambiguous. The CDR3 spans 15 residues. From germline, CDR1 is SEHNR and CDR2 FQNEAQ (reference sequence). Between the trimmed V and J ends, which lost 3 bases and 0 bases, there was a span of 9 bases. CDR3 nucleotide sequence: TGTGCCAGCAGCTTCTCCGGTGATAGCAATCAGCCCCAGCATTTT. Amino acids: CASSFSGDSNQPQHF.

This clone was seen only a few times. The sample carries other DNA sequences with the same CDR3. The genes are TRBV9 and TRBJ1-1; D is unclear. The CDR3 loop spans 13 amino acids. The V gene lost 0 bases and the J gene lost 0 bases, with 3 bases spanning the gap. Germline V CDR1 and CDR2: SGDLS, YYNGEE. CDR3 bases: TGTGCCAGCAGCGTAGCTGTGAACACTGAAGCTTTCTTT. Translating gives CASSVAVNTEAFF. Full variable domain (outside the CDR3, taken from reference TRBV9 and TRBJ1-1): DSGVTQTPKHLITATGQRVTLRCSPRSGDLSVYWYQQSLDQGLQFLIQYYNGEERAKGNILERFSAQQFPDLHSELNLSSLELGDSALYFCASSVAVNTEAFFGQGTRLTVV.

The gene calls are TRBV5-1 and TRBJ2-1, with D possibly matching TRBD1 (6 bases). This CDR3 has 14 amino acids. Trimming left V 0 bases short and J 10 bases short, with 14 bases between. The germline V gene encodes CDR1 SGHRS and CDR2 YFSETQ. The chain's CDR3 is CASSLDRGTPEQFF. As DNA, the CDR3 is TGCGCCAGCAGCTTGGATCGAGGGACACCCGAGCAGTTCTTC. Variable domain in full (rest from reference TRBV5-1 and TRBJ2-1): KAGVTQTPRYLIKTRGQQVTLSCSPISGHRSVSWYQQTPGQGLQFLFEYFSETQRNKGNFPGRFSGRQFSNSRSEMNVSTLELGDSALYLCASSLDRGTPEQFFGPGTRLTVL.

The chain couples TRBV19 to TRBJ1-6, with TRBD1 as a possible D gene (6 bases). From germline, CDR1 is LNHDA and CDR2 SQIVND (reference sequence). Trimming left V 4 bases short and J 9 bases short, with 16 bases between. CDR3 size: 15 residues. The CDR3 nucleotides are TGTGCCAGTAGTACCGTCTGGGACACGCCTTCACCCCTCCACTTT. Translated: CASSTVWDTPSPLHF.

The chain couples TRBV6-5 to TRBJ2-1, with TRBD2 matching over 8 bases. The length of the CDR3 is 16 residues. Germline V CDR1 and CDR2: MNHEY, SVGAGI. V shed 2 bases and J 6 bases; nucleotides not matched to a gene: 9. As DNA, the CDR3 is TGTGCCAGCAGTTACCGGGCTAGCGGGTCGCCCAATGAGCAGTTCTTC. Translated, it gives CASSYRASGSPNEQFF.